This TCR beta chain was recorded in a study of blood T cells in healthy people across ages. With a J-beta primer mix and a sample-barcoded 5' primer, a second PCR ran about 6 to 11 cycles. TCRdb passed the 5' RACE reads through MiXCR, listing each CDR3 protein once. The sample lists hundreds of thousands of distinct CDR3 sequences; about 61% were seen once. This clonotype was observed a handful of times. There are 14 residues in the CDR3. V dropped 3 bases and J dropped 9 bases, with 16 bases sitting between them. Germline CDR1 is KGHSH and CDR2 is LQKENI. The sequence derives from a man aged 35 to 55 in good health. The V call is TRBV18, the J call TRBJ2-3; a weak D match, TRBD1 (5 bases). The sequenced sample consisted of blood. The CDR3 is CASSPQGRRGTQYF. In nucleotides, the CDR3 is TGTGCCAGCTCACCTCAGGGAAGAAGAGGCACGCAGTATTTT.